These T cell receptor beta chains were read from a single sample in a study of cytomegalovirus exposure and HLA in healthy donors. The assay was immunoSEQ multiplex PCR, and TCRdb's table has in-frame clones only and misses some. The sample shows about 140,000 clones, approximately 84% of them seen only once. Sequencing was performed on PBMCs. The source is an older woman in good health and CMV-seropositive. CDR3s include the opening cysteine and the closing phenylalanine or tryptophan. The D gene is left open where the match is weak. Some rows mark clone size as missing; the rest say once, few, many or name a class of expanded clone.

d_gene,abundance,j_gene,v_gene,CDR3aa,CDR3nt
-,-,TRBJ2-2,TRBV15,CATSRDHSPLQAFF,TGTGCCACCAGCAGAGATCACAGCCCCCTTCAGGCGTTTTTT
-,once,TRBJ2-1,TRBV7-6,CASSRSAPPNEQFF,TGTGCCAGCAGCCGTAGCGCCCCGCCCAATGAGCAGTTCTTC
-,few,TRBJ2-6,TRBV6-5,CASTYGGSGANVLTF,TGTGCCAGCACCTACGGGGGTTCTGGGGCCAACGTCCTGACTTTC
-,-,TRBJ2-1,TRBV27,CASSLGGSLYNEQFF,TGTGCCAGCAGTTTAGGGGGGAGCCTCTACAATGAGCAGTTCTTC
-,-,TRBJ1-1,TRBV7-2,CASSFAQDMNTEAFF,TGTGCCAGCAGCTTTGCACAGGACATGAACACTGAAGCTTTCTTT
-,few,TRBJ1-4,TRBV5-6,CASSGRDLSGEKLFF,TGTGCCAGCAGCGGACGAGACCTGAGCGGTGAAAAACTGTTTTTT
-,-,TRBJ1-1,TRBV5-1,CASSLMRSMNTEAFF,TGCGCCAGCAGCTTGATGAGGTCCATGAACACTGAAGCTTTCTTT
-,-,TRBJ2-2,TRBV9,CASSVFSGLSTGELFF,TGTGCCAGCAGCGTTTTTTCCGGACTCAGCACCGGGGAGCTGTTTTTT
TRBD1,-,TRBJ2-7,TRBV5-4,CATGPRQGAYEQYF,TGTGCCACCGGTCCTCGACAGGGGGCCTACGAGCAGTACTTC
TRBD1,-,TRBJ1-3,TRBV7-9,CASSFTGEPVSGNTIYF,TGTGCCAGCAGCTTTACAGGGGAACCGGTCTCTGGAAACACCATATATTTT
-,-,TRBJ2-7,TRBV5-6,CASSLAGGEQYF,TGTGCCAGCAGCTTGGCAGGAGGCGAGCAGTACTTC
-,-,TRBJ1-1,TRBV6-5,CASTPGAFF,TGTGCCAGCACCCCCGGGGCTTTCTTT